The 28 T cell receptor beta chains given below trace back to one sample, sequenced in a study of T cells after yellow fever vaccination. MiXCR, run by TCRdb on the 5' RACE reads, gives a single entry per CDR3 protein. The table records hundreds of thousands of distinct CDR3 sequences, around 5.3% of them present only once. The sequences come from CD4+ T cells sorted from PBMCs, collected on the day of the yellow fever booster vaccination. The receptors derive from a man in his late teens or twenties who received the YFV17D yellow fever vaccine.

This clonotype showed up just a few times. The chain joins TRBV7-3 to TRBJ2-3; TRBD2 aligns across 9 bases. Germline CDR1 SGHTA, CDR2 FQGTGA. The CDR3 covers 16 residues. The V gene end was trimmed by 1 base and the J gene end by 2 bases; junction bases not matched to a gene: 4. The DNA for the CDR3 is TGTGCCAGCAGCTTAAGAGCGGGGGGAATCACAGATACGCAGTATTTT. Translated: CASSLRAGGITDTQYF.

This clonotype was seen a few times. J is TRBJ1-1 and V is TRBV5-6; a weak D match, TRBD1 (6 bases). This CDR3 has 14 amino acids. CDR1 and CDR2 (germline): SGHDT, YYEEEE. Trimming removed 2 bases from V and 0 bases from J, with 8 bases in between. CDR3 loop: CASSFGGLNTEAFF. The CDR3 coding sequence is TGTGCCAGCAGCTTTGGGGGCCTGAACACTGAAGCTTTCTTT.

The table lists this clonotype with a few counts. CDR3 region: CAISPGQGGYEQYF. CDR3 DNA: TGTGCCATCAGTCCGGGACAGGGGGGCTACGAGCAGTACTTC. The rearrangement uses TRBV10-3 and TRBJ2-7, with 11 bases matching TRBD1. CDR1 is ENHRY and CDR2 is SYGVKD in the germline V gene. V dropped 5 bases and J dropped 3; count of bases not matched to a gene: 3. The CDR3 spans 14 residues.

This sequence joins TRBV7-2 and TRBJ2-3, with TRBD1 matching 7 bases. Germline trimming cut 1 base from V and 6 bases from J; bases unmatched to any gene: 7. Germline CDR1 is SGHTA and CDR2 is FQGNSA. The CDR3 is 15 amino acids. CDR3 in DNA: TGTGCCAGCAGCTTAGGACAGGGAATTTGGGATACGCAGTATTTT. Its translation is CASSLGQGIWDTQYF. The whole variable domain, remainder taken from reference TRBV7-2 and TRBJ2-3, is GAGVSQSPSNKVTEKGKDVELRCDPISGHTALYWYRQSLGQGLEFLIYFQGNSAPDKSGLPSDRFSAERTGGSVSTLTIQRTQQEDSAVYLCASSLGQGIWDTQYFGPGTRLTVL.

The chain couples TRBV25-1 to TRBJ2-1; 9 bases agree with TRBD2. V lost 1 base, J lost 8 bases, and 6 bases stayed unmatched. CDR1 is MGHDK, CDR2 SYGVNS, per germline. This CDR3 is 15 amino acids long. The CDR3 DNA is TGTGCCAGCAGTGAATTAGCGGGGGAGGTCTATGAGCAGTTCTTC. Its protein is CASSELAGEVYEQFF.

The chain combines TRBV12-3 or TRBV12-4 with TRBJ1-2; unclear D gene. The CDR3 is 13 amino acids. V lost 6 bases, J lost 4 bases, and 12 bases lay in between. The CDR3 DNA reads as TGTGCCAGCAGCAGCCTGGGATCCTATGGCTACACCTTC. As protein: CASSSLGSYGYTF.

As for this clonotype: Germline is not matched at one junction end, which may reflect a read error. The CDR3 DNA reads as TGTGCCAGCGCCCCAGGTATCGAAAGGCGCCGGCTTTTT. Residues: CASAPGIERRRLF. This sequence joins TRBV2 and TRBJ1-4; unclear D gene. Germline CDR1 SNHLY, CDR2 FYNNEI. This CDR3 region has 13 residues.

The chain employs TRBV4-3 and TRBJ2-5; D call uncertain. The V and J ends lost 4 bases and 5 bases respectively, with 11 bases between them. Germline assignment: CDR1 LGHNA and CDR2 YSLEER. The CDR3 extends over 13 amino acids. CDR3 sequence: CASSPRSGETQYF. CDR3 sequence (DNA): TGCGCCAGCAGCCCGAGGTCTGGGGAGACCCAGTACTTC.

This clonotype was found a few times. The chain has TRBV5-1 and TRBJ2-6, with TRBD1 as a possible D gene (5 bases). The CDR3 runs to 15 residues. Germline CDR1 reads SGHRS; CDR2 reads YFSETQ. V lost 4 bases and J 0 bases, leaving 8 bases between the germline ends. Here the CDR3 DNA reads TGCGCCAGCAGCGTAACAGGCTCTGGGGCCAACGTCCTGACTTTC. Amino acid sequence: CASSVTGSGANVLTF.

The rearrangement links TRBV20-1 to TRBJ2-6; D not resolved. CDR3 length: 15 residues. Germline V CDR1 and CDR2: DFQATT, SNEGSKA (reference sequence). V lost 0 bases to trimming and J lost 1 base, with 7 bases between them. CDR3 region: CSARDSVSGANVLTF. CDR3 sequence (DNA): TGCAGTGCTAGAGATTCCGTATCTGGGGCCAACGTCCTGACTTTC.

This clonotype was seen more than once but under ten times. V usage is TRBV6-6 and J usage is TRBJ1-5; 8 bases map to TRBD1. This CDR3 is 17 amino acids long. Germline CDR1 is MNHNY and CDR2 is SVGAGI (reference sequence). Germline trimming cut 4 bases from V and 4 bases from J; bases unmatched to any gene: 12. In DNA form, the CDR3 reads TGTGCCAGCAGTTCTGGGACAGGTTTACTGCTAAATCAGCCCCAGCATTTT. It is translated as CASSSGTGLLLNQPQHF.

This clonotype has ten or more counts. J is TRBJ1-1 and V is TRBV7-2; D gene unclear. V dropped 2 bases and J dropped 4 bases, with 8 bases sitting between them. Germline-derived CDR1 and CDR2 are SGHTA and FQGNSA. There are 13 residues in the CDR3. The DNA for the CDR3 is TGTGCCAGCAGCTTAAACCGAGTCACTGAAGCTTTCTTT. It is translated as CASSLNRVTEAFF.

V usage is TRBV4-3 and J usage is TRBJ2-7, with 8 bases matching TRBD2. With V trimmed by 4 bases and J by 0 bases, 20 bases remained unmatched. CDR3 length equals 20 residues. Germline CDR1 and CDR2: LGHNA and YSLEER. CDR3 DNA: TGCGCCAGCAGCCCCACCGGGGGGGGCGCGTTTATTGGGGGCTCCTACGAGCAGTACGTC. As protein: CASSPTGGGAFIGGSYEQYV.

This clonotype was detected only a few times. CDR3 protein: CASSQVGGGRTAGELFF. In nucleotides, the CDR3 is TGCGCCAGCAGCCAAGTAGGGGGGGGAAGGACCGCCGGGGAGCTGTTTTTT. This chain connects TRBV4-1 to TRBJ2-2; tentative D call: TRBD2 (7 bases). CDR3 length: 17 amino acids. CDR1 MGHRA and CDR2 YSYEKL come from the germline V gene. The V end was cut by 1 base, the J end by 6 bases, with 18 bases between.

This clonotype was counted ten times or more. CDR3 nucleotide sequence: TGTGCCATCAGTGAGTCTGGGCGCTACACTGAAGCTTTCTTT. This gives the protein CAISESGRYTEAFF. The V gene is TRBV10-3, the J gene TRBJ1-1; D is ambiguous. This CDR3 contains 14 residues. The germline V and J ends were trimmed by 0 bases and 3 bases, with 8 bases remaining between them. CDR1 and CDR2 (germline): ENHRY, SYGVKD.

The chain is built from TRBV7-9 and TRBJ1-1; D uncertain. V gave up 0 bases and J gave up 2 bases, with 7 bases separating them. The CDR3 runs 14 residues. Germline CDR1 SEHNR, CDR2 FQNEAQ (reference sequence). The CDR3 DNA reads TGTGCCAGCAGCTTAGCCGACACCAACACTGAAGCTTTCTTT. Encoded protein: CASSLADTNTEAFF.

A few counts support this clonotype. The chain is built from TRBV4-1 and TRBJ2-4, with D possibly being TRBD1 or TRBD2 (5 bases each). V was shortened by 0 bases and J by 0 bases, with 18 bases between the two germline ends. The CDR3 is 19 amino acids. The germline CDR1 and CDR2 sequences are MGHRA and YSYEKL. The CDR3 region has the DNA TGCGCCAGCAGCCAAGATCCGAGGGAAGCAGGGCTAGCCAAAAACATTCAGTACTTC. Protein: CASSQDPREAGLAKNIQYF.

This clonotype was recorded many times. The gene calls are TRBV29-1 and TRBJ2-1; D not certain. Germline V gene data show CDR1 as SQVTM and CDR2 as ANQGSEA. V was pared by 4 bases and J by 0 bases, with 10 bases between. The CDR3 has 14 residues. CDR3 nucleotides: TGCAGCGTTGGGAGTGCGGACTCCTACAATGAGCAGTTCTTC. It encodes CSVGSADSYNEQFF.

The genes are TRBV9 and TRBJ2-2; TRBD2 agrees at 8 bases. CDR3 length: 15 residues. Trimming took 3 bases from V and 6 from J; bases not matched to a gene: 7. Germline CDR1 is SGDLS and CDR2 is YYNGEE. The CDR3 loop reads CASSAQVAGPGELFF. The CDR3, as DNA: TGTGCCAGCAGCGCACAAGTAGCGGGGCCCGGGGAGCTGTTTTTT.

This chain uses TRBV20-1 with TRBJ2-5; 10 bases fit TRBD2. The trim removed 5 bases at V and 0 bases at J, leaving 9 bases unmatched. In germline, CDR1 is DFQATT, CDR2 SNEGSKA (reference sequence). The CDR3 length is 16 residues. The CDR3 region has the DNA TGCAGTGCTTACTGGACTAGCGGAGCGTACCAAGAGACCCAGTACTTC. Its translation is CSAYWTSGAYQETQYF.

The chain combines TRBV3-1 with TRBJ2-5; D remains unclear. The germline V gene has CDR1 LGHDT and CDR2 YNNKEL (reference sequence). CDR3 size: 15 residues. V lost 0 bases, J lost 0 bases, and 8 bases lay in between. The CDR3 here is CASSQDWINQETQYF. CDR3 nucleotide sequence: TGTGCCAGCAGCCAAGATTGGATCAACCAAGAGACCCAGTACTTC.

This clonotype was counted between two and nine times. The chain is built from TRBV7-2 and TRBJ2-5; TRBD2 matches 9 bases. The CDR3 contains 16 residues. From germline, CDR1 is SGHTA and CDR2 FQGNSA. V dropped 1 base and J dropped 2; count of bases not matched to a gene: 5. The CDR3 DNA reads TGTGCCAGCAGCTTAGTGGCTAGCGGGGTACAAGAGACCCAGTACTTC. The encoded protein is CASSLVASGVQETQYF.

A few counts support this clonotype. The chain carries TRBV3-1 and TRBJ1-5; D unclear. This CDR3 is built from 15 residues. V lost 0 bases to trimming and J lost 3 bases, with 9 bases between them. The germline CDR1 and CDR2 sequences are LGHDT and YNNKEL (reference sequence). CDR3 loop: CASSQDLANNQPQHF. The CDR3 DNA reads TGTGCCAGCAGCCAAGATCTGGCGAACAATCAGCCCCAGCATTTT.

This chain uses TRBV5-8 with TRBJ1-5, with unresolved D. Between the trimmed V and J ends, which lost 4 bases and 2 bases, there was a span of 13 bases. The germline gives CDR1 SGHTS, CDR2 YDEGEE. This CDR3 region has 15 residues. CDR3 coding DNA: TGTGCCAGCAGCCCGCGGTTGATTGGCAATCAGCCCCAGCATTTT. Amino acids: CASSPRLIGNQPQHF.

In this sample, this clonotype turned up a few times. The chain uses TRBV6-2 or TRBV6-3 and TRBJ2-7; 7 bases agree with TRBD2. This CDR3 contains 13 residues. Germline CDR1 is MNHEY and CDR2 is SVGEGT. After removal of 5 bases from V and 6 bases from J, the junction contained 7 bases not matched to a gene. CDR3 amino acids: CASSRSGVLEQYV. CDR3 bases: TGTGCCAGCAGTAGGAGCGGGGTCCTCGAGCAGTACGTC.

This clonotype was seen a few times. This rearrangement joins TRBV18 to TRBJ2-6; TRBD1 aligns across 9 bases. The CDR3 runs 17 residues. Germline V gene data show CDR1 as KGHSH and CDR2 as LQKENI. Trimming took 3 bases from V and 4 from J; bases not matched to a gene: 7. The CDR3 here is CASSPRTGVSGANVLTF. CDR3 coding DNA: TGTGCCAGCTCACCCCGGACAGGGGTTTCCGGGGCCAACGTCCTGACTTTC.

This clonotype was seen repeatedly, ten times or more. The chain has TRBV6-1 and TRBJ2-2; 8 bases align to TRBD2. Germline-derived CDR1 and CDR2 are MNHNS and SASEGT. Trimming cost V 4 bases and J 5 bases; bases outside gene matches: 3. The CDR3 totals 14 residues. CDR3: CASSALAGTGELFF. As DNA, the CDR3 is TGTGCCAGCAGTGCCTTAGCGGGAACCGGGGAGCTGTTTTTT.

This clonotype was seen a few times. V usage is TRBV7-2 and J usage is TRBJ2-1; D gene uncertain. From germline, CDR1 is SGHTA and CDR2 FQGNSA. V shed 6 bases and J shed 4 bases, with 10 bases lying between them. The CDR3 covers 13 residues. This chain's CDR3 is CASSAPQYNEQFF. CDR3 in DNA: TGTGCCAGCAGTGCCCCACAGTACAATGAGCAGTTCTTC.